This section outlines one T cell receptor (beta chain) sequence together with its context. The target of this receptor is not known. One base away there is no much larger clone; base qualities are not given. Sequencing instrument: Illumina HiSeq 2500. Quantitative 5'-RACE with molecular barcodes was the method used to prepare the TCR beta libraries. The study's processing was this. To identify disease-linked TCR variants, a new computational method was used, one built on a probabilistic model of VDJ rearrangement. The public reads were quality trimmed at Q25 with fastp and then assembled into clones with MiXCR by TCRdb, keeping productive beta chains. Each entry merges the rows of one CDR3 protein and shows their most common DNA and genes. The V and J calls here are based on TCRdb, not the publication. This sample gives roughly 150,000 distinct CDR3 sequences in total; 30% to 40% of them show up just once. The top ten constitute 6% of the sample.

The CDR3, from cysteine to phenylalanine, totals 16 residues. Kept here is only the CDR3 DNA, which spans 48 bases and is read in frame from base 1. Trimming accounts for 1 base at V and 4 bases at J, while the number of junction bases matched to no gene is 7. Looking up the germline V gene (reference sequence) yields CDR1 LNHDA and CDR2 SQIVND. The data derive from a study of CD8 T cells in ankylosing spondylitis listed by TCRdb under 2017. About the investigation overall: The study profiled T cell receptor beta repertoires in healthy donors and ankylosing spondylitis patients to find disease-linked TCR variants. Samples of peripheral blood were taken, and for ankylosing spondylitis patients, synovial fluid was collected as well. The whole study cohort included 85 to 120 healthy donors and around 24 ankylosing spondylitis patients. Paper-wide results and their limitations: A TCR beta motif of 8 or 9 highly homologous amino acid variants appeared characteristic of blood from ankylosing spondylitis patients. The disease-linked clones had a CD8+ phenotype and were found at relatively low frequencies in peripheral blood. Some motif variants had previously been reported in the synovial fluid and blood of reactive arthritis patients, which suggests shared mechanisms of disease initiation. According to the report, matched synovial fluid samples from ankylosing spondylitis patients were significantly enriched for the disease-linked clones.

For each ankylosing spondylitis patient, the synovial fluid sample was matched to a blood sample from that same patient. The sample consisted of synovial fluid, either unsorted or a sorted T cell fraction (not recorded which). The sequence came from a male donor with ankylosing spondylitis. The V and J genes are TRBV19 and TRBJ1-5; 7 central nucleotides agree with TRBD1. The CDR3 reads CASSIGAGQRNQPQHF. The DNA sequence is as follows: TGTGCCAGTAGTATAGGCGCGGGACAGCGGAATCAGCCCCAGCATTTT.